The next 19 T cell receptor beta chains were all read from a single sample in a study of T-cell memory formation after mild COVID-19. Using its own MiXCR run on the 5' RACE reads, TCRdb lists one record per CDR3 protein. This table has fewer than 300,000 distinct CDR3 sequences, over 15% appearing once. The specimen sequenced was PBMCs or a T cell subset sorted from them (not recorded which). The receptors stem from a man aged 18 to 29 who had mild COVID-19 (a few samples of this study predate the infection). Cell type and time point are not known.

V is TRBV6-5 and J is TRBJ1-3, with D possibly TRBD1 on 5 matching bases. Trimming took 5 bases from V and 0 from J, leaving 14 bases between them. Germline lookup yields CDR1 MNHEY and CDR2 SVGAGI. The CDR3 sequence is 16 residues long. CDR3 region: CASSHRQTSSGNTIYF. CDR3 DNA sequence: TGTGCCAGCAGTCACCGACAGACCAGCTCTGGAAACACCATATATTTT.

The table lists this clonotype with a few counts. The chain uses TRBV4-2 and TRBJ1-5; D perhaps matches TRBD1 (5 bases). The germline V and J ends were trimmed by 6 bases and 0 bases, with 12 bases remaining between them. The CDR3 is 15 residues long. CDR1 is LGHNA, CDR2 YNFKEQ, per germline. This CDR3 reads CASREQVYSNQPQHF. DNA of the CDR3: TGTGCCAGCAGAGAACAGGTGTATAGCAATCAGCCCCAGCATTTT.

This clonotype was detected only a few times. The CDR3 sequence is CASSGWDRTEAFF. The CDR3 region has the DNA TGTGCCAGCAGTGGATGGGACAGGACTGAAGCTTTCTTT. This chain joins TRBV6-1 and TRBJ1-1; 8 nucleotides line up with TRBD1. The CDR3 is 13 amino acids. V dropped 4 bases and J dropped 5; count of bases not matched to a gene: 3. The germline gives CDR1 MNHNS, CDR2 SASEGT.

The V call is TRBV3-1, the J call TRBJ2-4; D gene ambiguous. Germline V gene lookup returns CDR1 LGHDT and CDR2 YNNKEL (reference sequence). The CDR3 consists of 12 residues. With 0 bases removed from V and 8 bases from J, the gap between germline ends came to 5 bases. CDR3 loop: CASSQDFHIQYF. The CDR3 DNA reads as TGTGCCAGCAGCCAAGATTTTCACATTCAGTACTTC.

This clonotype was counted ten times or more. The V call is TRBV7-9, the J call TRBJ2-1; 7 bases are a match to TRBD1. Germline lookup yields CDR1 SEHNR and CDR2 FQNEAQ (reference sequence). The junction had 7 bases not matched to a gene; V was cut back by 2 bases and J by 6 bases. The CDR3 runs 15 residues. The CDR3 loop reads CASSLLTGFFNEQFF. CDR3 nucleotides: TGTGCCAGCAGCTTATTGACAGGGTTTTTCAATGAGCAGTTCTTC.

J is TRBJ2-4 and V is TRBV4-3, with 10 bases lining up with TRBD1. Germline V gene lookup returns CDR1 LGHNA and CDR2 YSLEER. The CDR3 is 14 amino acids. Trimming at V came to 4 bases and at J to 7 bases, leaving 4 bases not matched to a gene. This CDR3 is CASSLGTGVNIQYF. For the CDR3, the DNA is TGCGCCAGCAGCCTCGGGACAGGGGTTAACATTCAGTACTTC.

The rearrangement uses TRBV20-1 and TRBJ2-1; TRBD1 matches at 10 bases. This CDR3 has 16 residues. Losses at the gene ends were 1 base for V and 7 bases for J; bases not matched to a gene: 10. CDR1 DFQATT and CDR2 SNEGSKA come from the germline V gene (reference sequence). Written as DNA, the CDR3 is TGCAGTGCTAGAGTGGGACAGGGGATCAGACCTAATGAGCAGTTCTTC. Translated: CSARVGQGIRPNEQFF.

The CDR3 spells CASTGGNTEAFF. The CDR3 bases are TGTGCCAGCACCGGGGGGAACACTGAAGCTTTCTTT. This chain uses TRBV11-2 with TRBJ1-1; a possible D gene is TRBD1 (5 bases). The germline gives CDR1 SGHAT, CDR2 FQNNGV. V lost 7 bases and J lost 1, with 7 bases in between. This CDR3 has 12 residues.

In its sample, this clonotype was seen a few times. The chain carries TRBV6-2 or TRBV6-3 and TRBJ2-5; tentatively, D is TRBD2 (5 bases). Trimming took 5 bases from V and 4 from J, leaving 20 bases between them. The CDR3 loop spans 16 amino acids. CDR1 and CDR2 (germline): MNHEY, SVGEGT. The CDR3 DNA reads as TGTGCCAGCAGTCGAGGGCCTGGACGGGCTGGAGAGACCCAGTACTTC. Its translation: CASSRGPGRAGETQYF.

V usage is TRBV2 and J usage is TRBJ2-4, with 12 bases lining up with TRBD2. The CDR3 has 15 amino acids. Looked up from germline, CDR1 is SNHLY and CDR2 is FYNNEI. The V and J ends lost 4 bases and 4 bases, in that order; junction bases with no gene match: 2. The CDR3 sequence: CASSVLAGGKNIQYF. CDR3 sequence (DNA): TGTGCCAGCAGTGTCCTAGCGGGGGGGAAAAACATTCAGTACTTC.

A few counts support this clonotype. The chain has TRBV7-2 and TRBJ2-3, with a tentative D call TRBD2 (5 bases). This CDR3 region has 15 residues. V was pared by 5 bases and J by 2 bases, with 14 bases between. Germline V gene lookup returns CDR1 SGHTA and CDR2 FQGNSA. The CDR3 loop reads CASSVWSAVTDTQYF. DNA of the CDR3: TGTGCCAGCAGCGTTTGGTCAGCGGTCACAGATACGCAGTATTTT.

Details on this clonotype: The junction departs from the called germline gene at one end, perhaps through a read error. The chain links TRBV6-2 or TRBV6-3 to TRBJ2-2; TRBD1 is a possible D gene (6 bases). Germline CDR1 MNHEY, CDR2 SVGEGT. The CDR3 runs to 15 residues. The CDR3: CVSSRRPGVTGELFF. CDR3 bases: TGTGTCAGCAGTCGCCGACCAGGGGTTACCGGGGAGCTGTTTTTT.

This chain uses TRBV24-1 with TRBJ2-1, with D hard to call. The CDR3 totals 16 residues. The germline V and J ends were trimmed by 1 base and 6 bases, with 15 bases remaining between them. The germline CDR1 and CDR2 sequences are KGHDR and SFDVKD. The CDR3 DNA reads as TGTGCCACCAGTGATTTCTCGGAGAGGTCGGGCAATGAGCAGTTCTTC. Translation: CATSDFSERSGNEQFF.

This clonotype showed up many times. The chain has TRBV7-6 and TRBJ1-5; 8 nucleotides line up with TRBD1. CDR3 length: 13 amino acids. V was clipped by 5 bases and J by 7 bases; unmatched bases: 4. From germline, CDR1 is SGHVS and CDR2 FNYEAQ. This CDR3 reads CASSGQGSQPQHF. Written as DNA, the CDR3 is TGTGCCAGCAGCGGACAGGGTAGCCAGCCCCAGCATTTT. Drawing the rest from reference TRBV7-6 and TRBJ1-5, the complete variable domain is GAGVSQSPRYKVTKRGQDVALRCDPISGHVSLYWYRQALGQGPEFLTYFNYEAQQDKSGLPNDRFSAERPEGSISTLTIQRTEQRDSAMYRCASSGQGSQPQHFGDGTRLSIL.

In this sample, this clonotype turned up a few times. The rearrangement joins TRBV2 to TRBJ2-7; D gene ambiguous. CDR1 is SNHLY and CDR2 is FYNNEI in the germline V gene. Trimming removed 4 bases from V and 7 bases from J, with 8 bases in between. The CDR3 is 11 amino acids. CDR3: CASSVIGEQYV. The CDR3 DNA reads TGTGCCAGCAGTGTAATTGGGGAGCAGTACGTC.

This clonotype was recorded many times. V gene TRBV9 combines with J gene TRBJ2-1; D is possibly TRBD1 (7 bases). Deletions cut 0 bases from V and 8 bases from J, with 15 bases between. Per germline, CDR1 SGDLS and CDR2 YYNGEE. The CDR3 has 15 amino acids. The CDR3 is CASSVEPRGVHEQFF. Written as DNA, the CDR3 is TGTGCCAGCAGCGTAGAGCCCAGGGGGGTGCATGAGCAGTTCTTC.

The CDR3 bases are TGTGCCAGCAGCTTAATCGGGCAGGGACGCTATGGCTACACCTTC. Translating gives CASSLIGQGRYGYTF. V is TRBV7-2 and J is TRBJ1-2; D is possibly TRBD1 (5 bases). V lost 2 bases, J lost 4 bases, and 14 bases lay in between. CDR1 is SGHTA and CDR2 is FQGNSA in the germline V gene. CDR3 length: 15 residues.

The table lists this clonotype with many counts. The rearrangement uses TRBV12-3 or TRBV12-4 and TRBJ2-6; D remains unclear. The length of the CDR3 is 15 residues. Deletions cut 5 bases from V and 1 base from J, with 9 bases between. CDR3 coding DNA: TGTGCCAGCAGTCCTCCCGCTTCTGGGGCCAACGTCCTGACTTTC. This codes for CASSPPASGANVLTF.

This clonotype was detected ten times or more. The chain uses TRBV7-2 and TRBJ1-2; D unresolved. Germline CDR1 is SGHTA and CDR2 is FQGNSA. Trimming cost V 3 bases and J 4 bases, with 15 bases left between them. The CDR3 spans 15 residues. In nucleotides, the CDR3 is TGTGCCAGCAGCTTGCAGGTGACTTCTCTCTATGGCTACACCTTC. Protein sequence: CASSLQVTSLYGYTF. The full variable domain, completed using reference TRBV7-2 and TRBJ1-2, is GAGVSQSPSNKVTEKGKDVELRCDPISGHTALYWYRQSLGQGLEFLIYFQGNSAPDKSGLPSDRFSAERTGGSVSTLTIQRTQQEDSAVYLCASSLQVTSLYGYTFGSGTRLTVV.